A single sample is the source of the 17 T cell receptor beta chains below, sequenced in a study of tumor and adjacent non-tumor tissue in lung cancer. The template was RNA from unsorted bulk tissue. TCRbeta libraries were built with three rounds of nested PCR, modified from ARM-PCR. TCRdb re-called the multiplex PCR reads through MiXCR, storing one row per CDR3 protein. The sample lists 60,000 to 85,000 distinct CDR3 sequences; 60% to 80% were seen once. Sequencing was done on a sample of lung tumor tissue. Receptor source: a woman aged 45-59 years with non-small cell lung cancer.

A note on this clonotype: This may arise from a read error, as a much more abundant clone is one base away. CDR3 sequence (DNA): TGCGCCAGCAGCCCTACAGGGGCTATGGATCAGCCCCAGCATTTT. Translating gives CASSPTGAMDQPQHF. The rearrangement joins TRBV5-1 to TRBJ1-5; 7 bases map to TRBD1. The length of the CDR3 is 15 residues. Germline lookup yields CDR1 SGHRS and CDR2 YFSETQ. J lost 5 bases, V lost 4 bases, and 9 bases had no gene match.

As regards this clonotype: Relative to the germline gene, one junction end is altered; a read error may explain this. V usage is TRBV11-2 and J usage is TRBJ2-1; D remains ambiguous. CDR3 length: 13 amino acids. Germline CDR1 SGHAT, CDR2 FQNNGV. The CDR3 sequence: CTSTLEDNNEQFF. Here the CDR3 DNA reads TGTACCAGCACCCTAGAAGACAACAATGAGCAGTTCTTC.

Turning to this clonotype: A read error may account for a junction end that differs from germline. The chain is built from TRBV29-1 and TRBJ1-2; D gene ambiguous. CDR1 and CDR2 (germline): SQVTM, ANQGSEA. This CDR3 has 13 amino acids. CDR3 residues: CSVGAGSTYGYTF. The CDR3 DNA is TGTAGCGTGGGAGCGGGCAGTACATATGGCTACACCTTC.

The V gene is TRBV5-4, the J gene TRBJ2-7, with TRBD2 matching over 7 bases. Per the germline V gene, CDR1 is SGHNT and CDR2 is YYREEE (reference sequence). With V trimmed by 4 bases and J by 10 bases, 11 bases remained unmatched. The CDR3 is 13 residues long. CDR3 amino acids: CASSRYQRGEQYF. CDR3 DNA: TGTGCCAGCAGCCGGTATCAGCGGGGCGAACAGTACTTC.

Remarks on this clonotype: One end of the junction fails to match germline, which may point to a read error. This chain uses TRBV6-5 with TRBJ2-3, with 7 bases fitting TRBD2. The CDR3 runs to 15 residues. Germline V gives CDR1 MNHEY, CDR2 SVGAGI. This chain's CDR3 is CASTLVAGAIDKQYF. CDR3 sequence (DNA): TGTGCCAGCACCCTGGTCGCGGGAGCAATCGATAAGCAGTATTTT.

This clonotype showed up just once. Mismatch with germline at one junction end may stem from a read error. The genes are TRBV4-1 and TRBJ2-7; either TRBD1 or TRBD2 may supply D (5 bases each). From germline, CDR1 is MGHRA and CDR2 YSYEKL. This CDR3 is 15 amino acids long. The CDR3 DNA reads TGCGCCAGCAGCCAAAATCAGGGACGGCACTATGAGCGGTACTTC. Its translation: CASSQNQGRHYERYF.

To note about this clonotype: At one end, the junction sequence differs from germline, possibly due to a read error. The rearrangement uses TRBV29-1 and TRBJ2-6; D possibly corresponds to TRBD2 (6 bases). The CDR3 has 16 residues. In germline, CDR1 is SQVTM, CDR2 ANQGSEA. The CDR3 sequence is CSVVGGPSSGGNVLTF. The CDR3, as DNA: TGCAGTGTTGTGGGGGGACCGAGCTCTGGGGGCAACGTCCTGACTTTC. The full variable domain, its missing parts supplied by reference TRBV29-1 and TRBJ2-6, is SAVISQKPSRDICQRGTSLTIQCQVDSQVTMMFWYRQQPGQSLTLIATANQGSEATYESGFVIDKFPISRPNLTFSTLTVSNMSPEDSSIYLCSVVGGPSSGGNVLTFGAGSRLTVL.

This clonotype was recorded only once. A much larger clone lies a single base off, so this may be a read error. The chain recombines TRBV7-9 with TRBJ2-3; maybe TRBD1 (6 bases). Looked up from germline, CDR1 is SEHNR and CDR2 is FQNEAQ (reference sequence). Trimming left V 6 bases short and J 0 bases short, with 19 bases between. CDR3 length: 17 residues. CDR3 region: CASSPSRRTESTDTQYF. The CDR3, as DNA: TGTGCCAGCAGTCCCAGTCGTCGGACAGAGAGCACAGATACGCAGTATTTT.

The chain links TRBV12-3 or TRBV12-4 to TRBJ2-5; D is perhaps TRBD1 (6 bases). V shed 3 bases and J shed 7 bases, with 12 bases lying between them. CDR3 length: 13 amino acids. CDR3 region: CASSFHSQGTQYF. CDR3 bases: TGTGCCAGCAGTTTTCACTCACAGGGGACCCAGTACTTC.

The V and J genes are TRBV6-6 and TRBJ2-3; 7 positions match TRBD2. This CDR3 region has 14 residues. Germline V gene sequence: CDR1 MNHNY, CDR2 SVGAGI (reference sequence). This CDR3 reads CASSPGGHRDTQYF. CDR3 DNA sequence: TGTGCAAGCTCTCCGGGAGGCCACAGAGATACGCAGTATTTT.

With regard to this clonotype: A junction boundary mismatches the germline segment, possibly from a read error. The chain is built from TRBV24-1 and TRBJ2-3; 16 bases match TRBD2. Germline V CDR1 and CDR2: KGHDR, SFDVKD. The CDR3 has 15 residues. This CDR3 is CATHGTSGRGDKQYF. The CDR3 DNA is TGTGCCACACACGGGACTAGCGGGAGGGGAGATAAGCAGTATTTT.

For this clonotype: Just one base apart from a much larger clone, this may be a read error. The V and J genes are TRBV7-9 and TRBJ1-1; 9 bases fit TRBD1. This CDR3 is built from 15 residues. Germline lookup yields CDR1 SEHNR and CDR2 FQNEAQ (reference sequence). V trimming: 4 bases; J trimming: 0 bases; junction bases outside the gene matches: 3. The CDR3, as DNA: TGTGCCAGCAGCTCAGGGACAGGGATGAACACTGAAGCTTTCTTT. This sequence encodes CASSSGTGMNTEAFF. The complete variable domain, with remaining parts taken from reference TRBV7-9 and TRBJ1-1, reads DTGVSQNPRHKITKRGQNVTFRCDPISEHNRLYWYRQTLGQGPEFLTYFQNEAQLEKSRLLSDRFSAERPKGSFSTLEIQRTEQGDSAMYLCASSSGTGMNTEAFFGQGTRLTVV.

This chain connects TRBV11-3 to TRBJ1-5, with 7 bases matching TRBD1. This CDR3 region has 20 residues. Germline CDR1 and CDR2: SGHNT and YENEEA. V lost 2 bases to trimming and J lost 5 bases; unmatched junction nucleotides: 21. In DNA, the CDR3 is TGTGCCAGCAGCTTAACCACGACCCAGGGGGACCGAGGTAACGATCAGCCCCAGCATTTT. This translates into CASSLTTTQGDRGNDQPQHF.

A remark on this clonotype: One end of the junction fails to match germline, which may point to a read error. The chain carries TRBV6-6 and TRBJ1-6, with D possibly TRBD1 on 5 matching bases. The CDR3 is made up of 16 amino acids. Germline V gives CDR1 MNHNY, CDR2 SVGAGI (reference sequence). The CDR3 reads CTRSSPGAPGDSPLQF. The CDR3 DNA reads TGTACCAGAAGTTCACCCGGGGCACCGGGCGATTCACCCCTCCAGTTT.

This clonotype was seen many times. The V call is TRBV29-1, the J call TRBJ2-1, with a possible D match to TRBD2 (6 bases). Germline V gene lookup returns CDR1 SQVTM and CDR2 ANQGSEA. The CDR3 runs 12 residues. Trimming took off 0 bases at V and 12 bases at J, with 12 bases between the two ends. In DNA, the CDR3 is TGCAGCGTTGAAGATCACACGGGAGTGCAGTTCTTC. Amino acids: CSVEDHTGVQFF.

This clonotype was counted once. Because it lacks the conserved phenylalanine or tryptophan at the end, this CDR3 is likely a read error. DNA for the CDR3: TGTGCCAGCCGAGCTACAAGGGATCAAGAGACCCAGTACTCC. Amino acids: CASRATRDQETQYS. V and J are TRBV6-1 and TRBJ2-5, with D unclear. The CDR3 spans 14 residues. Germline V CDR1 and CDR2: MNHNS, SASEGT. The germline V and J ends were trimmed by 8 bases and 2 bases, with 15 bases remaining between them.

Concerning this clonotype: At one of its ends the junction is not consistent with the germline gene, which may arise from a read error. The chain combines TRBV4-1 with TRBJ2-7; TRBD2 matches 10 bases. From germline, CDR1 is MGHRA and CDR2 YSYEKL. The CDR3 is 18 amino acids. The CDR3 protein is CASSRDPPTSGVSYEQYF. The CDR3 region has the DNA TGTGCCAGCAGCCGAGATCCCCCCACTAGCGGGGTCTCCTACGAGCAGTACTTC.